The source of this TCR beta chain is a study of lymphopenia after photon versus proton radiotherapy. Points from the study as a whole: Proton therapy kept repertoires fairly stable, unlike photons, which gained effector/memory cells.

Per the germline V gene, CDR1 is PRHDT and CDR2 is FYEKMQ (reference sequence). The CDR3 consists of 12 residues. The V and J ends lost 5 bases and 3 bases respectively, with 7 bases between them. The data were produced by immunoSEQ multiplex PCR, yet TCRdb's version contains in-frame clones alone and is incomplete. Among more than 11,000 clones listed, 70% to 85% were seen once. This clone was detected only a few times. What it binds is unknown. This specimen was peripheral blood, taken from a patient treated with photon-based radiotherapy. The chain combines TRBV13 with TRBJ1-1, with D possibly matching TRBD1 (5 bases). The TCR comes from a man aged 45-65 years with gastric cancer. The CDR3 is CASSLRDTEAFF. CDR3 nucleotide sequence: TGTGCCAGCAGCCTCAGGGACACTGAAGCTTTCTTT. Supplemented by reference TRBV13 and TRBJ1-1, the full variable domain reads AAGVIQSPRHLIKEKRETATLKCYPIPRHDTVYWYQQGPGQDPQFLISFYEKMQSDKGSIPDRFSAQQFSDYHSELNMSSLELGDSALYFCASSLRDTEAFFGQGTRLTVV.